This TCR beta chain was retrieved from a study of yellow fever vaccine responses in identical twins (dated by TCRdb to 2017 to 2018). Regarding the research as a whole: In the study, vaccine-responding T cell clones were precisely tracked in identical twins. Results and caveats for the whole study, not just this receptor: According to the authors, the vaccine-induced T cell response in identical twins seemed to be partly convergent and partly specific to each individual.

Notes on this clonotype: No cognate antigen has been identified for it. Base qualities are not recorded, but no much larger clone differs from it by a single base.

The protocol used for the library was RT-PCR. Sequencing instrument: Illumina HiSeq 2500. TCRdb reworked the public reads: Q25 trimming with fastp, MiXCR clone assembly, productive beta chains retained. Rows matching on CDR3 protein sequence are summarized as one entry with the most common DNA and genes. Counted in this sample were fewer than 35,000 distinct CDR3 sequences; approximately 54% of them appeared once. The ten top clones hold more than 3.5% of the sample. From the cysteine up to the phenylalanine, the CDR3 has a length of 13 residues. Kept here is only the CDR3 DNA, which spans 39 bases and is read in frame from base 1. According to the germline V gene, CDR1 reads SGHDT and CDR2 reads YYEEEE. V lost 4 bases and J lost 8 bases; the stretch between them is 12 bases long.

Sequencing used T cells from blood (PBMCs), unsorted or a sorted subset (not recorded which), obtained before or after yellow fever vaccination (not recorded which). The receptor chain draws on TRBV5-6 and TRBJ1-4, with the D gene call left open. The clonotype originates from a young woman who received the yellow fever vaccine. Donor details come from another sample of the same person, matched by shared clones. The DNA sequence reads TGTGCCAGCAGCCCCGTATCGGGGGAAAAACTGTTTTTT. Protein translation: CASSPVSGEKLFF.